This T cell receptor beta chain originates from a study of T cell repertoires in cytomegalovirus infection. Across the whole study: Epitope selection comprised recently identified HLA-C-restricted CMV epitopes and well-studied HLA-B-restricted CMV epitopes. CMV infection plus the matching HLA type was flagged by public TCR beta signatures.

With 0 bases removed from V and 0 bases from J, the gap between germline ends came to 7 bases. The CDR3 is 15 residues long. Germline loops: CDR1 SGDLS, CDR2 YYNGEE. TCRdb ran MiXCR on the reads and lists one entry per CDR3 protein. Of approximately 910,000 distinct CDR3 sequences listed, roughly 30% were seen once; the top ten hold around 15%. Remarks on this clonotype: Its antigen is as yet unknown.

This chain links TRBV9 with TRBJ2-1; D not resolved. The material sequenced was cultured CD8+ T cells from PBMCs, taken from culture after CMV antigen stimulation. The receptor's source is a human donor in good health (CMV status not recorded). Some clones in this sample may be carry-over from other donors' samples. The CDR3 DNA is TGTGCCAGCAGCGTAGTTCCAAGCTCCTACAATGAGCAGTTCTTC. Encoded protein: CASSVVPSSYNEQFF.